This TCR beta chain was captured by sequencing in a study of CD4+ T cells in melanoma. Some clones are missing from TCRdb's copy, which holds only in-frame ones; the method was immunoSEQ multiplex PCR. This table has 140,000 or so clones, nearly 95% appearing once. About this clone: Its antigen remains unknown.

Broader study findings: CD8+ T cell, macrophage and B cell function reportedly correlated with neoantigen-specific CD4+ T cells.

Germline assignment: CDR1 MNHNS and CDR2 SASEGT. This CDR3 is 15 amino acids long. The V and J ends lost 6 bases and 4 bases respectively, with 13 bases between them. The chain uses TRBV6-1 and TRBJ2-6; D perhaps matches TRBD1 (5 bases). This receptor was identified in a human donor with melanoma. Here the CDR3 reads CASRVDNPGANVLTF. The CDR3 bases are TGTGCCAGCAGGGTGGACAACCCGGGGGCCAACGTCCTGACTTTC.